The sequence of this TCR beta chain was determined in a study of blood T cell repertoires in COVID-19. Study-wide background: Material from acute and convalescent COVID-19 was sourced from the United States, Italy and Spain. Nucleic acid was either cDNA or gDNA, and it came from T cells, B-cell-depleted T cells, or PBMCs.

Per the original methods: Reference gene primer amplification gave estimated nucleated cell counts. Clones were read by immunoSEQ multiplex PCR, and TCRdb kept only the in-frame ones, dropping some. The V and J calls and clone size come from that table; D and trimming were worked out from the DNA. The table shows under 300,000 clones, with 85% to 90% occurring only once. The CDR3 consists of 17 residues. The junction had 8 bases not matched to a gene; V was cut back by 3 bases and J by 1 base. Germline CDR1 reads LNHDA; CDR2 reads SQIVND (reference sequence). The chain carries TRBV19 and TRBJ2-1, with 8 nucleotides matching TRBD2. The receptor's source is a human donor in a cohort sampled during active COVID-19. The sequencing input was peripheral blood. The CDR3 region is CASSIPSGRRSYNEQFF. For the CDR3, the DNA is TGTGCCAGTAGTATTCCGAGCGGGAGAAGGTCCTACAATGAGCAGTTCTTC.